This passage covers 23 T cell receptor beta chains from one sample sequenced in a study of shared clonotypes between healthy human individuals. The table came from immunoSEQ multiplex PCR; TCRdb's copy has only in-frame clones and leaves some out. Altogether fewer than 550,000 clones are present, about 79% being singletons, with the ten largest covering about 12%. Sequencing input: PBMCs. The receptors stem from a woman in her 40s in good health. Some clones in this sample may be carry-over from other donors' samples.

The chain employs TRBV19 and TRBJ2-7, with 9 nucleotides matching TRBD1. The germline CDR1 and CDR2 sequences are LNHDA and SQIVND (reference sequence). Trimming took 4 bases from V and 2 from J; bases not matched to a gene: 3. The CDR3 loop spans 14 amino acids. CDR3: CASSTQGAAYEQYF. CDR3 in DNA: TGTGCCAGTAGTACACAGGGGGCCGCCTACGAGCAGTACTTC.

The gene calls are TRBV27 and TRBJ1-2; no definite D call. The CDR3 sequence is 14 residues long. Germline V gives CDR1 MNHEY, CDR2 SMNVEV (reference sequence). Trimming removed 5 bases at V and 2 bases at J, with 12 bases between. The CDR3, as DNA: TGTGCCAGCAGTGCCTCCATTCCGAACTATGGCTACACCTTC. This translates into CASSASIPNYGYTF.

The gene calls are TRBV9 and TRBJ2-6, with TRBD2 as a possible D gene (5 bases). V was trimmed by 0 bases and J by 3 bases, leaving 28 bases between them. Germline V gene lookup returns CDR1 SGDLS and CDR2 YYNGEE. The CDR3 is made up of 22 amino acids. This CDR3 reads CASSVASSPSEGPLGGANVLTF. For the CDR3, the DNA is TGTGCCAGCAGCGTAGCTTCCTCTCCCAGTGAGGGCCCCCTAGGTGGGGCCAACGTCCTGACTTTC.

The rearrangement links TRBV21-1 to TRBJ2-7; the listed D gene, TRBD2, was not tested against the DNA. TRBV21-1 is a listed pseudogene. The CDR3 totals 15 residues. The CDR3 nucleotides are TGTGCCAGCAGCAATGCCAGCGGGAGTGCATACGAGCAGTACTTC. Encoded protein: CASSNASGSAYEQYF.

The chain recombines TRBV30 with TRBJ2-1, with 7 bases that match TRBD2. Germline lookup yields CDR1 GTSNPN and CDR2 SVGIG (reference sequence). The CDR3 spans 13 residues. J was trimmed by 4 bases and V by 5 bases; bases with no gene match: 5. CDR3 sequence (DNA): TGTGCCTGGGGGGAGGGCTCTTACAATGAGCAGTTCTTC. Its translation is CAWGEGSYNEQFF.

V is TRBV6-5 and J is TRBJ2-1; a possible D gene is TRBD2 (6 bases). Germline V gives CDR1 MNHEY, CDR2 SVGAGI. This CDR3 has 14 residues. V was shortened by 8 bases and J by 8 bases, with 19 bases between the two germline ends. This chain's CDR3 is CASCPGRVVDEQFF. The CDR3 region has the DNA TGTGCCAGCTGTCCCGGGAGAGTAGTCGATGAGCAGTTCTTC.

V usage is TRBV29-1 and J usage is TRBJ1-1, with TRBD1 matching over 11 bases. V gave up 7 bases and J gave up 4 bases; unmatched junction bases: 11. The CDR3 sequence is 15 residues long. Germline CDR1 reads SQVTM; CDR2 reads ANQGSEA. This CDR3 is CSGQDRGRRSTEAFF. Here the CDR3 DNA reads TGCAGCGGCCAGGACAGGGGGCGTCGGAGCACTGAAGCTTTCTTT.

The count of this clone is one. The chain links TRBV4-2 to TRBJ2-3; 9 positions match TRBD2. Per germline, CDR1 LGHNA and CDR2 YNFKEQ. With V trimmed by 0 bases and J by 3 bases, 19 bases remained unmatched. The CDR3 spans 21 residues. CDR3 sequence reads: CASSQEGFYSAGGPQTDTQYF. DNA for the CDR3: TGTGCCAGCAGCCAAGAGGGGTTTTACTCGGCGGGAGGGCCACAAACAGATACGCAGTATTTT.

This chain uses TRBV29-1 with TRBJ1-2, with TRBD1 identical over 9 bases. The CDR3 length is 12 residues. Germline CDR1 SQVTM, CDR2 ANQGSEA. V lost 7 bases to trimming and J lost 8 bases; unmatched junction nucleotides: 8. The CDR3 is CSALGTGMGYTF. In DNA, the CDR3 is TGCAGCGCCCTCGGGACAGGGATGGGCTACACCTTC.

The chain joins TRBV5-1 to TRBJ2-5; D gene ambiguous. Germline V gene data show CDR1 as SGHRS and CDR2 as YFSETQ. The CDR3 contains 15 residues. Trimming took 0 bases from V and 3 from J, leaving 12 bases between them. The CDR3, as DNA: TGCGCCAGCAGCTTGGACGCCACAGTTGAAGAGACCCAGTACTTC. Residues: CASSLDATVEETQYF.

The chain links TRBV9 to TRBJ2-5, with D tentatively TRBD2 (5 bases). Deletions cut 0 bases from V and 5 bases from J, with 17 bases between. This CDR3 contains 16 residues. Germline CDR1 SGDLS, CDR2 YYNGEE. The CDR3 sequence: CASSVDGGSFPETQYF. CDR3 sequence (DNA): TGTGCCAGCAGCGTAGACGGCGGGTCCTTCCCGGAGACCCAGTACTTC.

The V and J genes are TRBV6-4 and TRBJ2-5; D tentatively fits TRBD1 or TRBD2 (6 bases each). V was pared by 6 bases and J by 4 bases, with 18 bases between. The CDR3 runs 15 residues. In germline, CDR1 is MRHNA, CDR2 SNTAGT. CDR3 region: CASSASGEGGETQYF. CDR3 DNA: TGTGCCAGCAGCGCCTCGGGAGAGGGGGGAGAGACCCAGTACTTC.

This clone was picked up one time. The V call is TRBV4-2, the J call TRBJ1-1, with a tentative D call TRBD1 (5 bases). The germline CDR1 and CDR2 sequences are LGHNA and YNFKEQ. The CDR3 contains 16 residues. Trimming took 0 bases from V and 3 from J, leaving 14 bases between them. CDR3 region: CASSQDEGRRYTEAFF. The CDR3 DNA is TGTGCCAGCAGCCAAGACGAGGGGCGGCGGTACACTGAAGCTTTCTTT.

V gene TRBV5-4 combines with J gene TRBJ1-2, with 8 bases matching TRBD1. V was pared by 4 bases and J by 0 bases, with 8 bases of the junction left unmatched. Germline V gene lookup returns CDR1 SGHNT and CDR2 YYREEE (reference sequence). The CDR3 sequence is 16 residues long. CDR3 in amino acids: CASSPTGQGANYGYTF. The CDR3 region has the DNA TGTGCCAGCAGCCCGACTGGACAGGGAGCTAACTATGGCTACACCTTC.

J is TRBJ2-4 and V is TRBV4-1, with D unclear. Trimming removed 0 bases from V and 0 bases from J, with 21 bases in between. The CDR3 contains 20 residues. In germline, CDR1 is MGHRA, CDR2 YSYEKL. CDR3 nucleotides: TGCGCCAGCAGCCAAGAAGGTGCGTCAGCATCCATATTAGCCAAAAACATTCAGTACTTC. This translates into CASSQEGASASILAKNIQYF.

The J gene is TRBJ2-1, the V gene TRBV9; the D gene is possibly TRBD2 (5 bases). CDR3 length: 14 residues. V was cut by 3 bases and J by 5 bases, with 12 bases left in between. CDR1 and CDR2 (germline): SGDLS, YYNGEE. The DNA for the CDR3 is TGTGCCAGCAGCGCGGGAAGGGCCAACAATGAGCAGTTCTTC. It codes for CASSAGRANNEQFF.

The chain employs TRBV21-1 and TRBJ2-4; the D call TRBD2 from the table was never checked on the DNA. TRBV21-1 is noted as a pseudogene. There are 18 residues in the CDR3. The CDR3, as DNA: TGTGTGACGAAGCGGCAGGGAGGAACGGGTTCGGCCAAAAACATTCAGTACTTC. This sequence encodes CVTKRQGGTGSAKNIQYF.

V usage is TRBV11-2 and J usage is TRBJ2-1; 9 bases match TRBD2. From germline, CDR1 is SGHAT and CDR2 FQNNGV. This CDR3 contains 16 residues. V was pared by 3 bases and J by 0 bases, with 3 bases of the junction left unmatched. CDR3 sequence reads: CASSFNSGSSYNEQFF. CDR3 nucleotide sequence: TGTGCCAGCAGCTTCAATAGCGGGAGCTCCTACAATGAGCAGTTCTTC.

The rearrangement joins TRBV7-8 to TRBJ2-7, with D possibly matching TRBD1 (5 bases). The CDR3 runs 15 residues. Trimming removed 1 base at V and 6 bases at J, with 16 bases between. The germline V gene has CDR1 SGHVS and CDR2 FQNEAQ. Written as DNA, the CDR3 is TGTGCCAGCAGCTTAGGGTCAGGGCATGGGGTCGAGCAGTACTTC. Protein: CASSLGSGHGVEQYF.

This chain's CDR3 is CASSYSGGGNQPQHF. In DNA form, the CDR3 reads TGTGCCAGCAGTTACTCGGGAGGGGGCAATCAGCCCCAGCATTTT. The chain combines TRBV6-5 with TRBJ1-5, with D maybe TRBD1 (5 bases). V lost 0 bases to trimming and J lost 2 bases, with 8 bases between them. The CDR3 sequence is 15 residues long. Germline lookup yields CDR1 MNHEY and CDR2 SVGAGI.

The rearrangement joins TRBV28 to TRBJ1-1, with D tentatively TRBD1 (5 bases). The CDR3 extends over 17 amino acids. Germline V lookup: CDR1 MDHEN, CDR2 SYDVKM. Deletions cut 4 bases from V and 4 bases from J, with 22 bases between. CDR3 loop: CASSSRPGLGGPTEAFF. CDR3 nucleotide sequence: TGTGCCAGCAGTTCCCGCCCCGGCCTGGGGGGACCCACTGAAGCTTTCTTT.

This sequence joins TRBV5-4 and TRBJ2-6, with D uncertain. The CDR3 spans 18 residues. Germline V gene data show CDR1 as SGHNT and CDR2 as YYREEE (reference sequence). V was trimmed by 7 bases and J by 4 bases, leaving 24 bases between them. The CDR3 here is CASGSADRPAGGANVLTF. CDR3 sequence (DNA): TGTGCCAGCGGCTCCGCTGATCGACCCGCCGGGGGGGCCAACGTCCTGACTTTC.

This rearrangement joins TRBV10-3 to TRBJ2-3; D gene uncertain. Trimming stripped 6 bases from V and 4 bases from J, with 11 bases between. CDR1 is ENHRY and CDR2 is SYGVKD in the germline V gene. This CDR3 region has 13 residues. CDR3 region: CAISPDGADTQYF. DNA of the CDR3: TGTGCCATCAGCCCCGACGGTGCAGATACGCAGTATTTT.